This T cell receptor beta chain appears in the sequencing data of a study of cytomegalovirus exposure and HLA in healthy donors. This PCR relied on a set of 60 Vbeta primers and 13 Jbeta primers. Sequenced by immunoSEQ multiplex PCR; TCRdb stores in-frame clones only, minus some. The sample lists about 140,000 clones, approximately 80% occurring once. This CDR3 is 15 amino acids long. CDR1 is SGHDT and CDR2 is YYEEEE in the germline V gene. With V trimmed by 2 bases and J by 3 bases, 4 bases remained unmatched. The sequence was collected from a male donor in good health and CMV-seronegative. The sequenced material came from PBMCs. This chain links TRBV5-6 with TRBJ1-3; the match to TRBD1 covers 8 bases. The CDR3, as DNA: TGTGCCAGCAGCTTCACAGGGGGGAGTGGAAACACCATATATTTT. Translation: CASSFTGGSGNTIYF. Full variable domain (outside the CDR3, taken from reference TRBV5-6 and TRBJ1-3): DAGVTQSPTHLIKTRGQQVTLRCSPKSGHDTVSWYQQALGQGPQFIFQYYEEEERQRGNFPDRFSGHQFPNYSSELNVNALLLGDSALYLCASSFTGGSGNTIYFGEGSWLTVV.